A single sample is the source of the 2 T cell receptor beta chains below, sequenced in a study of blood T cell repertoires in COVID-19 (dated by TCRdb to 2020 to 2021). The library came from the immunoSEQ multiplex PCR assay. Sourced from immuneACCESS, this table was stored by TCRdb with only in-frame sequences that have V and J called. A share of the clones is absent; for the studies checked, an unresolved V gene accounts for under half, and the remainder has no known explanation. The sample table records fewer than 300,000 clones; 84% of these occur just once. The biggest ten clones account for 8% to 9.5% of the sample. Source material: peripheral blood. The receptors originated from a human donor in a cohort sampled during active COVID-19.

The chain combines TRBV5-6 with TRBJ2-5, with D perhaps matching TRBD1 (5 bases). Per the germline V gene, CDR1 is SGHDT and CDR2 is YYEEEE. V lost 0 bases, J lost 2 bases, and 11 bases lay in between. The CDR3 is made up of 15 amino acids. The CDR3: CASSLGRAVQETQYF. The CDR3 coding sequence is TGTGCCAGCAGCTTGGGCAGGGCGGTACAAGAGACCCAGTACTTC. Using reference TRBV5-6 and TRBJ2-5 for the parts outside the CDR3, the full variable domain is DAGVTQSPTHLIKTRGQQVTLRCSPKSGHDTVSWYQQALGQGPQFIFQYYEEEERQRGNFPDRFSGHQFPNYSSELNVNALLLGDSALYLCASSLGRAVQETQYFGPGTRLLVL.

This sequence joins TRBV6-2 or TRBV6-3 and TRBJ1-1; 7 nucleotides align to TRBD1. The germline CDR1 and CDR2 sequences are MNHEY and SVGEGT. V shed 5 bases, J shed 1 base, and the junction held 1 base outside the gene matches. The CDR3 length is 13 residues. The chain's CDR3 is CASSPGGNTEAFF. The CDR3 nucleotides read TGTGCCAGCAGTCCAGGGGGGAACACTGAAGCTTTCTTT.